A single T cell receptor beta chain is shown here with its context. Its antigen is as yet unknown. These data belong to a study of shared clonotypes between healthy human individuals. Study as a whole: Each donor contributed plates that comprised three CD4 naive, three CD4 memory, two CD8 naive and one CD8 memory.

The trim removed 6 bases at V and 5 bases at J, leaving 4 bases unmatched. This CDR3 spans 14 amino acids. Germline-derived CDR1 and CDR2 are SGHTA and FQGNSA. Overall study findings and caveats: The study's rarefaction showed incomplete sorted-subset sequencing despite large depth. Sharing across four donors was highest in naive CD4 (roughly 5%) and lowest in memory CD8 (roughly 0.4%).

When replicate PCRs were run on sorted subsets, they used around 0.2 ug DNA, tens of thousands of T cell genomes. This table comes from immunoSEQ multiplex PCR, and its TCRdb copy is limited to in-frame clones, with some not included. The sample has about 1 million clones; around 76% are singletons. This TCR was recovered from a man younger than 35 in good health. Sequencing was carried out using memory CD4+ T cells sorted from blood. Subset of the sample: CD45RA-negative fraction. The chain uses TRBV7-2 and TRBJ1-6; 7 positions agree with TRBD1. The CDR3 is CASRDQGDNSPLHF. The CDR3 region has the DNA TGTGCCAGCAGGGATCAGGGGGATAATTCACCCCTCCACTTT.